The clone carrying this T cell receptor beta chain was counted ten times or more. The antigen remains undetermined. Germline V CDR1 and CDR2: MNHEY, SMNVEV (reference sequence). The CDR3 spans 16 residues. V was pared by 6 bases and J by 2 bases, with 17 bases between. Sequencing libraries for TCR beta were prepared with iRepertoire HTBI primers and Arm-PCR of CDR3 regions. TCRdb re-called the multiplex PCR reads with MiXCR, one entry per CDR3 protein. In the table there are about half a million distinct CDR3 sequences, approximately 12% of which are singletons. The data were taken from a study of regulatory T cells in long-lasting Graves disease. Overall study findings and caveats: Patients with persistent disease showed a bias toward TRBV28, TRBJ1-2 and TRBJ2-5.

Time point given: newly diagnosed GD, antithyroid drugs for less than 3 months. PBMC-derived RNA was used for the TCR library. Graves' disease diagnosis relied on American Thyroid Association guidelines. These data were also filed under a second study, of T cells in Graves' hyperthyroidism and ophthalmopathy. Turning to that study: Appearing also in blood were most of the thyroid clonotypes expanded above 0.001.

The chain carries TRBV27 and TRBJ2-1; TRBD1 might be the D (6 bases). This TCR was sampled from a woman aged 30 to 39 with Graves disease. The starting material was peripheral blood mononuclear cells (PBMCs), obtained at new diagnosis, from a patient treated with antithyroid drugs. The CDR3 DNA sequence: TGTGCCAGCAGCAGGGGTCGCCTCAACACCTACAATGAGCAGTTCTTC. This codes for CASSRGRLNTYNEQFF.